The 26 T cell receptor beta chains reported below all come from one sample, sequenced in a study of T cells in Graves' hyperthyroidism and ophthalmopathy. It was RNA transcripts that yielded the amplified TCR beta CDR3 regions. HTBI primers drove first-round RT-PCR of the TCR CDR3. TCRdb called the multiplex PCR reads again in MiXCR, with one record for every CDR3 protein. The sample has 600,000 to 650,000 distinct CDR3 sequences, less than 25% seen once; the top ten hold around a third. Sequencing was carried out using blood. These receptors were collected from a man between 25 and 39 years old with Graves' ophthalmopathy.

A note on this clonotype: With a much larger clone just one base away, this may be a read error. The chain uses TRBV11-2 and TRBJ2-7; no clear D. The germline V gene has CDR1 SGHAT and CDR2 FQNNGV. The CDR3 is 12 residues long. For the CDR3, the DNA is TGTGCCGGCAGCTCCCGGCCCTACGAGCAGTACTTC. This sequence encodes CAGSSRPYEQYF.

This clonotype was detected many times. The rearrangement uses TRBV5-1 and TRBJ2-1; weak D call: TRBD2 (5 bases). Germline V gene sequence: CDR1 SGHRS, CDR2 YFSETQ. This CDR3 comprises 15 residues. Trimming took off 0 bases at V and 1 base at J, with 8 bases between the two ends. CDR3 in amino acids: CASSLERDSYNEQFF. Written as DNA, the CDR3 is TGCGCCAGCAGCTTGGAACGGGATTCCTACAATGAGCAGTTCTTC.

Notes on this clonotype: A much larger clone differs by one base, so this may be a read error. This chain links TRBV28 with TRBJ2-1, with TRBD2 matching over 9 bases. The CDR3 loop spans 18 amino acids. Germline loops: CDR1 MDHEN, CDR2 SYDVKM. V dropped 2 bases and J dropped 0; count of bases not matched to a gene: 8. The DNA of the CDR3 is TGTGCCAGCAGTTTAGCCTCTCTTAGCGGGGGCTCCTACAATGAGCAGTTCTTC. It is translated as CASSLASLSGGSYNEQFF.

This clonotype was seen a handful of times. This chain links TRBV7-2 with TRBJ2-1; possible D gene TRBD2, 6 bases. The CDR3 runs 15 residues. Between the trimmed V and J ends, which lost 2 bases and 3 bases, there was a span of 11 bases. Germline assignment: CDR1 SGHTA and CDR2 FQGNSA. CDR3 in DNA: TGTGCCAGCAGCTTAAGGCGGGATCTCTACAATGAGCAGTTCTTC. Translation: CASSLRRDLYNEQFF.

The gene calls are TRBV30 and TRBJ1-1; D gene unclear. The V gene's germline CDR1 is GTSNPN and CDR2 SVGIG (reference sequence). V dropped 0 bases and J dropped 1 base, with 12 bases sitting between them. This CDR3 is 15 amino acids long. In DNA, the CDR3 is TGTGCCTGGAGTGTACCCGAGACGGAGAACACTGAAGCTTTCTTT. It is translated as CAWSVPETENTEAFF.

This chain links TRBV27 with TRBJ2-7; D is unclear. This CDR3 has 13 amino acids. V lost 3 bases and J lost 5, with 11 bases in between. Germline V lookup: CDR1 MNHEY, CDR2 SMNVEV (reference sequence). The CDR3 nucleotides are TGTGCCAGCAGTTTTGAGCCCCATCACGAGCAGTACTTC. Translated, it gives CASSFEPHHEQYF.

The V and J genes are TRBV11-2 and TRBJ2-6, with TRBD1 as a possible D gene (5 bases). The length of the CDR3 is 18 residues. Trimming shortened V by 1 base and J by 0 bases, and 13 bases separated the two germline ends. CDR1 is SGHAT, CDR2 FQNNGV, per germline. CDR3 nucleotide sequence: TGTGCCAGCAGCTTAGCCCTCACAGGCCTCTCTGGGGCCAACGTCCTGACTTTC. It codes for CASSLALTGLSGANVLTF. The full variable domain, completed using reference TRBV11-2 and TRBJ2-6, is EAGVAQSPRYKIIEKRQSVAFWCNPISGHATLYWYQQILGQGPKLLIQFQNNGVVDDSQLPKDRFSAERLKGVDSTLKIQPAKLEDSAVYLCASSLALTGLSGANVLTFGAGSRLTVL.

CDR3 sequence (DNA): TGCAGTGCTAGGGCCATCTCCTACAATGAGCAGTTCTTC. This codes for CSARAISYNEQFF. This rearrangement joins TRBV20-1 to TRBJ2-1; unclear D gene. Trimming removed 3 bases at V and 0 bases at J, with 6 bases between. From germline, CDR1 is DFQATT and CDR2 SNEGSKA (reference sequence). The CDR3 is made up of 13 amino acids.

The CDR3 region is CASSLRTGVVNTEAFF. DNA for the CDR3: TGTGCCAGCAGCCTGAGGACAGGGGTTGTGAACACTGAAGCTTTCTTT. The V and J genes are TRBV13 and TRBJ1-1; 9 bases line up with TRBD1. CDR3 length: 16 amino acids. V lost 5 bases and J lost 0; bases outside the gene matches: 7. From germline, CDR1 is PRHDT and CDR2 FYEKMQ (reference sequence).

The rearrangement joins TRBV29-1 to TRBJ1-2; D gene ambiguous. CDR3 length: 13 amino acids. CDR1 SQVTM and CDR2 ANQGSEA come from the germline V gene. V lost 0 bases, J lost 8 bases, and 13 bases lay in between. CDR3 sequence reads: CSVEDGMVEGYTF. CDR3 DNA sequence: TGCAGCGTTGAAGATGGCATGGTGGAAGGCTACACCTTC.

The chain recombines TRBV5-1 with TRBJ2-2; D may correspond to TRBD1 or TRBD2 (5 bases each). The V end was cut by 5 bases, the J end by 0 bases, with 11 bases between. This CDR3 spans 15 amino acids. Germline V gene data show CDR1 as SGHRS and CDR2 as YFSETQ. CDR3 in DNA: TGCGCCAGCAGGATGGGGACCGCGAACACCGGGGAGCTGTTTTTT. It encodes CASRMGTANTGELFF.

This clonotype has more than one count but fewer than ten. This chain uses TRBV18 with TRBJ1-4; TRBD1 agrees at 7 bases. Losses at the gene ends were 8 bases for V and 4 bases for J; bases not matched to a gene: 4. The CDR3 is 13 residues long. Per germline, CDR1 KGHSH and CDR2 LQKENI. DNA for the CDR3: TGTGCCAGCCGGGGACAGAATAATGAAAAACTGTTTTTT. It specifies CASRGQNNEKLFF.

The chain links TRBV5-1 to TRBJ2-1, with TRBD1 as a possible D gene (6 bases). The CDR3 has 13 residues. Germline V CDR1 and CDR2: SGHRS, YFSETQ. With 7 bases removed from V and 1 base from J, the gap between germline ends came to 9 bases. CDR3: CASCRGSYNEQFF. CDR3 nucleotides: TGCGCCAGCTGTAGGGGGTCCTACAATGAGCAGTTCTTC.

Regarding this clonotype: Being one base from a much bigger clone, this may be a read error. The chain joins TRBV28 to TRBJ2-2; D gene uncertain. The CDR3 is 12 amino acids. The germline CDR1 and CDR2 sequences are MDHEN and SYDVKM. The CDR3 sequence: CAGSLRAGELFF. The DNA of the CDR3 is TGTGCCGGCAGTTTAAGGGCCGGGGAGCTGTTTTTT.

This clonotype came up many times. V usage is TRBV11-2 and J usage is TRBJ2-1; 11 bases fit TRBD2. The CDR3 loop spans 14 amino acids. V was pared by 4 bases and J by 7 bases, with 3 bases of the junction left unmatched. Germline CDR1 reads SGHAT; CDR2 reads FQNNGV. The CDR3 protein is CASSWGLAENEQFF. The CDR3, as DNA: TGTGCCAGCAGCTGGGGACTAGCGGAGAATGAGCAGTTCTTC.

This clonotype showed up many times. The chain couples TRBV30 to TRBJ1-5; D unclear. CDR1 is GTSNPN and CDR2 is SVGIG in the germline V gene (reference sequence). The CDR3 covers 13 residues. Trimming took off 2 bases at V and 6 bases at J, with 11 bases between the two ends. Here the CDR3 reads CAWSSVRGQPQHF. The CDR3 DNA sequence: TGTGCCTGGAGTTCCGTGAGAGGTCAGCCCCAGCATTTT.

About this clonotype itself: Compared with germline, one end of the junction differs, possibly owing to a read error. The chain's CDR3 is CASSQDRNLDYGYTF. The CDR3 bases are TGCGCCAGCAGCCAAGATAGGAATTTAGACTACGGCTACACCTTC. This chain links TRBV4-3 with TRBJ1-2, with no clear D. The CDR3 covers 15 residues. Germline CDR1 and CDR2: LGHNA and YSLEER.

The sample holds a few counts of this clonotype. This chain links TRBV6-5 with TRBJ2-3, with no clear D. The CDR3 is 15 residues long. Germline CDR1 and CDR2: MNHEY and SVGAGI. Deletions cut 1 base from V and 3 bases from J, with 11 bases between. CDR3 DNA sequence: TGTGCCAGCAGTTACTTAGGCGAGACTACAGATACGCAGTATTTT. Residues: CASSYLGETTDTQYF.

This clonotype was picked up one time. The chain is built from TRBV2 and TRBJ1-4, with a tentative D call TRBD1 (6 bases). The CDR3 has 15 amino acids. V shed 3 bases and J shed 4 bases, with 12 bases lying between them. Germline CDR1 reads SNHLY; CDR2 reads FYNNEI. The CDR3 spells CASSDRGQVNEKLFF. The DNA for the CDR3 is TGTGCCAGCAGTGATCGGGGACAAGTTAATGAAAAACTGTTTTTT.

Many counts were recorded for this clonotype. The rearrangement uses TRBV7-2 and TRBJ2-7, with 9 bases lining up with TRBD2. Germline V gene sequence: CDR1 SGHTA, CDR2 FQGNSA. The ends lost 1 base at V and 2 bases at J; junction bases unmatched: 3. CDR3 length: 15 amino acids. The CDR3 DNA follows: TGTGCCAGCAGCTTAGTTGCGGGAGGGCCCTACGAGCAGTACTTC. It is translated as CASSLVAGGPYEQYF.

This clonotype has a handful of counts. V is TRBV6-1 and J is TRBJ2-2; tentatively, D is TRBD1 (6 bases). This CDR3 comprises 13 residues. Germline CDR1 reads MNHNS; CDR2 reads SASEGT. The germline V and J ends were trimmed by 7 bases and 7 bases, with 13 bases remaining between them. CDR3 sequence reads: CASILGGIGELFF. The CDR3 nucleotides read TGTGCCAGCATTTTAGGGGGAATCGGGGAGCTGTTTTTT.

This clonotype was counted between two and nine times. The chain links TRBV28 to TRBJ2-7; weak D call: TRBD2 (6 bases). Trimming removed 5 bases at V and 2 bases at J, with 28 bases between. CDR1 MDHEN and CDR2 SYDVKM come from the germline V gene. The CDR3 consists of 19 residues. CDR3 in amino acids: CASSPVLGDGSPFTYEQYF. The CDR3 bases are TGTGCCAGCAGTCCCGTGCTGGGGGACGGGAGCCCCTTTACCTACGAGCAGTACTTC.

Concerning this clonotype: A junction boundary mismatches the germline segment, possibly from a read error. This chain's CDR3 is CASSESSGRPHF. As DNA, the CDR3 is TGTGCCAGCAGCGAGTCTAGCGGGAGGCCCCACTTC. V is TRBV7-2 and J is TRBJ2-5, with 11 bases that match TRBD2. This CDR3 spans 12 amino acids. CDR1 is SGHTA and CDR2 is FQGNSA in the germline V gene.

This clonotype was detected only a few times. V usage is TRBV5-1 and J usage is TRBJ2-7; TRBD1 or TRBD2 may be the D gene (5 bases each). V lost 4 bases and J 1 base, leaving 12 bases between the germline ends. Germline V CDR1 and CDR2: SGHRS, YFSETQ. The CDR3 sequence is 14 residues long. As DNA, the CDR3 is TGCGCCAGCAGCAAAGGGGACGGTTCCTACGAGCAGTACTTC. Residues: CASSKGDGSYEQYF.

Comments on this clonotype: Given the absence of the conserved phenylalanine or tryptophan at the CDR3 end, a read error is likely. This chain uses TRBV5-1 with TRBJ2-5; TRBD2 is a possible D gene (6 bases). The CDR3 runs 15 residues. In germline, CDR1 is SGHRS, CDR2 YFSETQ. Trimming left V 6 bases short and J 1 base short, with 16 bases between. CDR3 sequence: CASTLPGTLQETQYL. In nucleotides, the CDR3 is TGCGCCAGCACTCTACCCGGGACTCTCCAAGAGACCCAGTACCTC.

The chain couples TRBV11-2 to TRBJ2-1; 11 positions match TRBD1. CDR3 size: 16 residues. V lost 1 base to trimming and J lost 8 bases; unmatched junction nucleotides: 7. Germline CDR1 is SGHAT and CDR2 is FQNNGV. DNA of the CDR3: TGTGCCAGCAGCTTAGTTCGTAGGGACAGGGGGGATGAGCAGTTCTTC. It is translated as CASSLVRRDRGDEQFF. The variable domain in full, with the rest retrieved from reference TRBV11-2 and TRBJ2-1, is EAGVAQSPRYKIIEKRQSVAFWCNPISGHATLYWYQQILGQGPKLLIQFQNNGVVDDSQLPKDRFSAERLKGVDSTLKIQPAKLEDSAVYLCASSLVRRDRGDEQFFGPGTRLTVL.